Sequencing of this TCR beta chain was carried out in a study of beta chain features in type 1 diabetes. The study's findings and limits: In patients and controls equally, PCR might favor templates that are shorter.

The CDR3 consists of 14 residues. Trimming took 5 bases from V and 6 from J; bases not matched to a gene: 6. Germline loops: CDR1 SQVTM, CDR2 ANQGSEA. With respect to this clone: Its cognate antigen is unknown.

Expressed TCRB transcripts were sequenced, since all the RNA that had been isolated was reverse transcribed. This table comes from immunoSEQ multiplex PCR, and its TCRdb copy is limited to in-frame clones, with some not included. The sample includes 400,000 to 600,000 clones, approximately 28% of them seen just once. The sample taken for sequencing was naive CD4+ T cells from blood. This chain links TRBV29-1 with TRBJ2-7; 14 bases agree with TRBD2. This receptor was obtained from a man younger than 35 in good health. For the CDR3, the DNA is TGCAGCGTTTTAGGCGGACTAGCGGGAGGCGAGCAGTACTTC. This translates into CSVLGGLAGGEQYF.